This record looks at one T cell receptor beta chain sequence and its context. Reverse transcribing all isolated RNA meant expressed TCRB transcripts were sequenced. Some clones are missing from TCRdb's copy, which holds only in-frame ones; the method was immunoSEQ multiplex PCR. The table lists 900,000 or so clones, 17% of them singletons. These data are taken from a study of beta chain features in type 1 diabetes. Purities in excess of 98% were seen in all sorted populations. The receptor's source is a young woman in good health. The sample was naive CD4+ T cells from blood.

CDR3: CASSVVGTLSGNTIYF. The CDR3 region has the DNA TGTGCCAGCAGCGTAGTGGGGACCCTATCTGGAAACACCATATATTTT. This chain uses TRBV9 with TRBJ1-3; D might be TRBD1 (5 bases). Germline V CDR1 and CDR2: SGDLS, YYNGEE. The CDR3 has 16 residues. Trimming pared 0 bases from V and 1 base from J, leaving 11 bases between.